This T cell receptor (beta chain) was recovered during a study of shared clonotypes between healthy human individuals. Profiling relied on immunoSEQ multiplex PCR, and the TCRdb table lists in-frame clones only, not all of them. This table holds 950,000 to 1,300,000 clones, about 80% found once. The CDR3 spans 16 residues. Germline values: CDR1 SGHVS, CDR2 FQNEAQ. The V and J ends lost 5 bases and 1 base respectively, with 18 bases between them. Sequencing used memory CD4+ T cells sorted from blood. Subset: CD45RA-negative fraction. The clonotype originates from a man younger than 35 in good health. The rearrangement joins TRBV7-8 to TRBJ2-7, with D tentatively TRBD1 or TRBD2 (5 bases each). CDR3 coding DNA: TGTGCCAGCAGCGCGAGGGGTGTCGGTTTTTCCTACGAGCAGTACTTC. It codes for CASSARGVGFSYEQYF.